The clone carrying this T cell receptor (beta chain) has more than one count but fewer than ten. TCRdb called the 5' RACE reads again in MiXCR, with one record for every CDR3 protein. The sample holds about 720,000 distinct CDR3 sequences, 15% to 20% seen once. This specimen belongs to a study of identical twins. The CDR3 has 15 amino acids. Germline V gene data show CDR1 as DFQATT and CDR2 as SNEGSKA (reference sequence). V shed 3 bases, J shed 3 bases, and the junction held 8 bases outside the gene matches. Another study also made use of these data, one on T cells expressing NK-cell markers.

The sequence was obtained from a woman aged 18-29 years in good health. Sequenced sample: PBMCs. J is TRBJ2-7 and V is TRBV20-1; 10 bases match TRBD2. CDR3 nucleotides: TGCAGTGCTAGGGATGAGAGCGGGAGGGTCTACGAGCAGTACTTC. Amino acid sequence: CSARDESGRVYEQYF.